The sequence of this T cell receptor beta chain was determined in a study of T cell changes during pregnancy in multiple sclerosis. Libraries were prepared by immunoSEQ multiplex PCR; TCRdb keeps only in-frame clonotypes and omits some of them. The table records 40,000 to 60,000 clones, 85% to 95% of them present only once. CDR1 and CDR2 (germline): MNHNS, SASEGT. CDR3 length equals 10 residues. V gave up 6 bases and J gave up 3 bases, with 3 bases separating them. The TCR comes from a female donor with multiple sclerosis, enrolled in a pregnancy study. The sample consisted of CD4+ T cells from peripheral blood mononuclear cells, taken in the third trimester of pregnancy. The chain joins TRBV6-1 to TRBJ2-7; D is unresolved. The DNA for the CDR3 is TGTGCCAGCAGCCTCTACGAGCAGTACTTC. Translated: CASSLYEQYF.